The 2 T cell receptor beta chains below come from one sample, sequenced in a study of blood T cell repertoires in COVID-19. Profiling relied on immunoSEQ multiplex PCR, and the TCRdb table lists in-frame clones only, not all of them. The sample gives roughly 71,000 clones, 80% to 85% of which show up once; 8.8% is in the top ten. Sequencing was performed on peripheral blood. The source of these receptors is a man in his forties or fifties with active COVID-19.

The table lists this clone with a count of one. The chain joins TRBV7-9 to TRBJ2-4; TRBD1 matches at 9 bases. Trimming at V came to 5 bases and at J to 2 bases, leaving 7 bases not matched to a gene. The CDR3 runs to 16 residues. CDR1 and CDR2 (germline): SEHNR, FQNEAQ (reference sequence). CDR3 in DNA: TGTGCCAGCAGCCGGGGACAGGGTGATCCCAAAAACATTCAGTACTTC. Protein sequence: CASSRGQGDPKNIQYF.

A few counts support this clone. The CDR3 is CASSLLNTEAFF. In DNA form, the CDR3 reads TGTGCCAGCAGCCTCTTGAACACTGAAGCTTTCTTT. V gene TRBV12-3 or TRBV12-4 combines with J gene TRBJ1-1; no reliable D call. The CDR3 extends over 12 amino acids. Trimming shortened V by 6 bases and J by 0 bases, and 5 bases separated the two germline ends.